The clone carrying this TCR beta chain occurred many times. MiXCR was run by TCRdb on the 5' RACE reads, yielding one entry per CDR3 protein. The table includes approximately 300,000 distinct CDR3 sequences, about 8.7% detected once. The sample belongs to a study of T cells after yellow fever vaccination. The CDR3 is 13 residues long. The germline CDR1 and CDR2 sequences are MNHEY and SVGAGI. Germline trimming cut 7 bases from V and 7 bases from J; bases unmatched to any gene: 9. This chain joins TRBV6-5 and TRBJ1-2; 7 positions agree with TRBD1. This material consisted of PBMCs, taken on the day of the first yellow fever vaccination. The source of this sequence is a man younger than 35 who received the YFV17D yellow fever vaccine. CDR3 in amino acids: CASTYTGAGGYTF. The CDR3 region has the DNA TGTGCCAGCACCTATACAGGGGCCGGTGGCTACACCTTC.